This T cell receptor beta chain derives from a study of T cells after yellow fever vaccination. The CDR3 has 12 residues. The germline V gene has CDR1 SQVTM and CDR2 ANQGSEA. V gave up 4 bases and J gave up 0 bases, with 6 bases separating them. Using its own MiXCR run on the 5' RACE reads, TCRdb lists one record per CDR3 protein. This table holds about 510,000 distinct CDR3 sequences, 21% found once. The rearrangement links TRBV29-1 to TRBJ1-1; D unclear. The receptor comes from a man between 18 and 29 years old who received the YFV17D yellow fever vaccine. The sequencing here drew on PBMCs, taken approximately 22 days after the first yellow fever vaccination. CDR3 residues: CSVVSVNTEAFF. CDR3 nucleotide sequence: TGCAGCGTTGTTTCTGTGAACACTGAAGCTTTCTTT.